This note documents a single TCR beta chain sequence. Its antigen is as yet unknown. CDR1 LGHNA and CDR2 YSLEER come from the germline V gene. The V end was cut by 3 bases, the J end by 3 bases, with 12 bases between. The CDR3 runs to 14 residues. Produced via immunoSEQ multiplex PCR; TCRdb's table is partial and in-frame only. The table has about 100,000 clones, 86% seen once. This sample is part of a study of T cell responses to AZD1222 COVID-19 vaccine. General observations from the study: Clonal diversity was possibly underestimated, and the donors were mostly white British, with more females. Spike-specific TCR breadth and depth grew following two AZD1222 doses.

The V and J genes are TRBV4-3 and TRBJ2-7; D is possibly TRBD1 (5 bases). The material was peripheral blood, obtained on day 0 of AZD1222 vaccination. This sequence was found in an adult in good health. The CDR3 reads CASSQSKGVYEQYF. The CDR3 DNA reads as TGCGCCAGCAGCCAGAGCAAAGGGGTCTACGAGCAGTACTTC.